The 26 T cell receptor beta chains in this list originate from one sample, sequenced in a study of graft-versus-host responses after intestinal transplantation. Using immunoSEQ multiplex PCR, the repertoire was profiled, and TCRdb retains in-frame clones only, with some absent. The sample carries around 20,000 clones, approximately 92% recorded once. Sample: PBMCs, taken about 63 days after intestinal transplantation. These receptors all stem from a human patient who received an intestinal transplant, so some T cells may come from the graft donor.

The chain employs TRBV4-3 and TRBJ2-7; 7 nucleotides match TRBD1. CDR1 is LGHNA, CDR2 YSLEER, per germline. The CDR3 totals 17 residues. J lost 5 bases, V lost 3 bases, and 16 bases had no gene match. DNA for the CDR3: TGCGCCAGCAGCCACAACCCCCGGGACAGCCAGGTTCACGAGCAGTACTTC. Translated: CASSHNPRDSQVHEQYF.

The chain recombines TRBV10-2 with TRBJ2-1; TRBD1 aligns across 7 bases. Per germline, CDR1 WSHSY and CDR2 SAAADI. CDR3 size: 15 residues. With 3 bases clipped from V and 3 bases from J, the junction kept 5 bases outside the gene matches. DNA of the CDR3: TGCGCCAGCAGTGAAACCGGGACAGACTACAATGAGCAGTTCTTC. It translates to CASSETGTDYNEQFF.

This chain joins TRBV18 and TRBJ1-1; the D is unclear. Per germline, CDR1 KGHSH and CDR2 LQKENI. Trimming took off 6 bases at V and 1 base at J, with 9 bases between the two ends. This CDR3 is 13 amino acids long. The chain's CDR3 is CASSKETNTEAFF. CDR3 DNA sequence: TGTGCCAGCTCCAAGGAGACGAACACTGAAGCTTTCTTT.

This sequence joins TRBV7-6 and TRBJ2-3; tentatively, D is TRBD1 (5 bases). Trimming shortened V by 1 base and J by 2 bases, and 10 bases separated the two germline ends. Germline V lookup: CDR1 SGHVS, CDR2 FNYEAQ. The CDR3 covers 15 residues. CDR3 in amino acids: CASSLGGSITDTQYF. In DNA form, the CDR3 reads TGTGCCAGCAGCTTAGGGGGCTCGATCACAGATACGCAGTATTTT.

The chain carries TRBV7-9 and TRBJ2-1; 8 bases are a match to TRBD2. The CDR3 covers 16 residues. Trimming removed 4 bases from V and 3 bases from J; junction bases left unmatched: 8. The germline gives CDR1 SEHNR, CDR2 FQNEAQ (reference sequence). CDR3 region: CASSSYSGARYNEQFF. The CDR3 nucleotides are TGTGCCAGCAGCTCCTATAGCGGGGCACGCTACAATGAGCAGTTCTTC.

This rearrangement joins TRBV27 to TRBJ1-6; 7 bases are shared with TRBD1. V lost 9 bases and J lost 3; bases outside the gene matches: 17. The CDR3 runs to 18 residues. The V gene's germline CDR1 is MNHEY and CDR2 SMNVEV (reference sequence). CDR3 nucleotide sequence: TGTGCCAGTGCCAAAATTACAGGGGTAGAGGACTATAATTCACCCCTCCACTTT. It translates to CASAKITGVEDYNSPLHF.

This rearrangement joins TRBV7-9 to TRBJ2-3, with 8 bases matching TRBD1. V gave up 6 bases and J gave up 0 bases; unmatched junction bases: 8. This CDR3 region has 16 residues. Germline loops: CDR1 SEHNR, CDR2 FQNEAQ (reference sequence). CDR3 loop: CASRGGQALSTDTQYF. In DNA form, the CDR3 reads TGTGCCAGCAGAGGGGGACAGGCTTTGAGCACAGATACGCAGTATTTT.

This chain uses TRBV9 with TRBJ1-1; no definite D call. This CDR3 is built from 15 residues. Germline CDR1 and CDR2: SGDLS and YYNGEE. V gave up 4 bases and J gave up 0 bases, with 13 bases separating them. The DNA for the CDR3 is TGTGCCAGCAGCCCCCGTAGCACCTTGAACACTGAAGCTTTCTTT. It encodes CASSPRSTLNTEAFF.

J is TRBJ1-6 and V is TRBV9; D may be TRBD1 (6 bases). The germline gives CDR1 SGDLS, CDR2 YYNGEE. The CDR3 consists of 13 residues. V dropped 7 bases and J dropped 4 bases, with 9 bases sitting between them. CDR3 coding DNA: TGTGCCAGCCAACAGGGATATAATTCACCCCTCCACTTT. It specifies CASQQGYNSPLHF. Complete variable domain (other parts from reference TRBV9 and TRBJ1-6): DSGVTQTPKHLITATGQRVTLRCSPRSGDLSVYWYQQSLDQGLQFLIQYYNGEERAKGNILERFSAQQFPDLHSELNLSSLELGDSALYFCASQQGYNSPLHFGNGTRLTVT.

Notes on this clone: Other DNA sequences in this sample translate to the same CDR3. The chain combines TRBV6-6 with TRBJ1-2; 9 bases align to TRBD1. The CDR3 extends over 14 amino acids. V was pared by 0 bases and J by 6 bases, with 2 bases of the junction left unmatched. The germline CDR1 and CDR2 sequences are MNHNY and SVGAGI (reference sequence). The CDR3 DNA is TGTGCCAGCAGTTACTCGGGACAGGGTAATGGCTACACCTTC. Residues: CASSYSGQGNGYTF.

The chain joins TRBV10-3 to TRBJ1-2; tentative D call: TRBD1 (5 bases). This CDR3 is built from 12 residues. Trimming cost V 5 bases and J 6 bases, with 10 bases left between them. Per germline, CDR1 ENHRY and CDR2 SYGVKD. The CDR3 loop reads CAISMGGDGYTF. The CDR3 DNA is TGTGCCATCAGTATGGGGGGGGATGGCTACACCTTC.

The CDR3 loop is CASSGGGAYNEQFF. CDR3 DNA sequence: TGCGCCAGCAGTGGAGGCGGGGCCTACAATGAGCAGTTCTTC. The chain has TRBV10-2 and TRBJ2-1; the D gene is possibly TRBD2 (6 bases). V shed 4 bases and J shed 2 bases, with 9 bases lying between them. The CDR3 spans 14 residues. CDR1 and CDR2 (germline): WSHSY, SAAADI.

The J gene is TRBJ1-2, the V gene TRBV9; maybe TRBD1 (5 bases). Germline loops: CDR1 SGDLS, CDR2 YYNGEE. The CDR3 covers 17 residues. V was pared by 3 bases and J by 8 bases, with 26 bases between. The CDR3 nucleotides read TGTGCCAGCAGCGCAAGAGTAAACAGTGGAGGATGGGGCGGCTACACCTTC. It encodes CASSARVNSGGWGGYTF.

The chain joins TRBV4-3 to TRBJ1-1; no reliable D call. This CDR3 spans 17 amino acids. Germline V CDR1 and CDR2: LGHNA, YSLEER. The germline V and J ends were trimmed by 1 base and 3 bases, with 18 bases remaining between them. In DNA form, the CDR3 reads TGCGCCAGCAGCCAAGCCCTAGGGTGGCCATCCGACACTGAAGCTTTCTTT. Protein sequence: CASSQALGWPSDTEAFF.

On this clone: The sample has other DNA sequences that encode this CDR3 too. This chain uses TRBV19 with TRBJ2-7; 8 nucleotides align to TRBD1. There are 15 residues in the CDR3. CDR1 is LNHDA and CDR2 is SQIVND in the germline V gene (reference sequence). Trimming at V came to 9 bases and at J to 2 bases, leaving 12 bases not matched to a gene. For the CDR3, the DNA is TGTGCCAGCAGTGCTGAACCCAGGGGGCCCTACGAGCAGTACTTC. Amino acid sequence: CASSAEPRGPYEQYF.

The gene calls are TRBV11-2 and TRBJ2-7; possibly TRBD1 or TRBD2 for D (5 bases each). V was trimmed by 0 bases and J by 0 bases, leaving 9 bases between them. Germline CDR1 and CDR2: SGHAT and FQNNGV. This CDR3 is 15 amino acids long. CDR3 sequence: CASSLDPGTSYEQYF. The CDR3 coding sequence is TGTGCCAGCAGCTTAGATCCGGGGACCTCCTACGAGCAGTACTTC. Using reference TRBV11-2 and TRBJ2-7 for the parts outside the CDR3, the full variable domain is EAGVAQSPRYKIIEKRQSVAFWCNPISGHATLYWYQQILGQGPKLLIQFQNNGVVDDSQLPKDRFSAERLKGVDSTLKIQPAKLEDSAVYLCASSLDPGTSYEQYFGPGTRLTVT.

The V call is TRBV19, the J call TRBJ2-4, with 9 bases aligning to TRBD1. The CDR3 sequence is 16 residues long. V shed 5 bases, J shed 2 bases, and the junction held 7 bases outside the gene matches. Germline CDR1 and CDR2: LNHDA and SQIVND (reference sequence). CDR3 residues: CASSSRDRDPKNIQYF. CDR3 nucleotides: TGTGCCAGTAGTTCCCGGGACAGGGACCCCAAAAACATTCAGTACTTC. Full variable domain (missing parts from reference TRBV19 and TRBJ2-4): DGGITQSPKYLFRKEGQNVTLSCEQNLNHDAMYWYRQDPGQGLRLIYYSQIVNDFQKGDIAEGYSVSREKKESFPLTVTSAQKNPTAFYLCASSSRDRDPKNIQYFGAGTRLSVL.

The V call is TRBV4-3, the J call TRBJ2-2; D might be TRBD1 (5 bases). With 5 bases removed from V and 1 base from J, the gap between germline ends came to 11 bases. The V gene's germline CDR1 is LGHNA and CDR2 YSLEER. The CDR3 extends over 15 amino acids. CDR3: CASSVQALNTGELFF. The CDR3 coding sequence is TGCGCCAGCAGCGTACAGGCTTTGAACACCGGGGAGCTGTTTTTT.

This clone was found once. The chain uses TRBV4-3 and TRBJ2-4, with a possible D match to TRBD2 (6 bases). Trimming left V 6 bases short and J 8 bases short, with 11 bases between. Germline loops: CDR1 LGHNA, CDR2 YSLEER. This CDR3 region has 12 residues. CDR3 in amino acids: CASSQGGDIQYF. The CDR3, as DNA: TGCGCCAGCAGTCAGGGAGGTGACATTCAGTACTTC.

This clone appeared a few times. The chain joins TRBV27 to TRBJ2-7; maybe TRBD2 (7 bases). CDR3 size: 14 residues. CDR1 and CDR2 from the germline V gene are MNHEY and SMNVEV (reference sequence). V dropped 8 bases and J dropped 4 bases, with 18 bases sitting between them. The CDR3 is CASAHGGARYEQYF. In DNA form, the CDR3 reads TGTGCCAGCGCTCATGGGGGGGCGAGGTACGAGCAGTACTTC.

This chain joins TRBV4-3 and TRBJ2-3; 11 bases match TRBD2. CDR3 length: 21 residues. From germline, CDR1 is LGHNA and CDR2 YSLEER. Trimming at V came to 2 bases and at J to 2 bases, leaving 18 bases not matched to a gene. Here the CDR3 DNA reads TGCGCCAGCAGCCAATATGACGGTGCTATTCTAGCGGGGGGAACCACAGATACGCAGTATTTT. Translating it yields CASSQYDGAILAGGTTDTQYF.

The J gene is TRBJ2-5, the V gene TRBV10-1, with 10 bases identical to TRBD2. The J call may not be correct, given that the DNA end is closer to TRBJ2-7. Germline CDR1 WNHNN, CDR2 SYGVQD (reference sequence). The CDR3 is 15 amino acids. The CDR3 bases are TGCGCCAGCAGCCCACTAGCGGGGACTTCCTACGAGCAGTACTTC. Translation: CASSPLAGTSYEQYF.

The J gene is TRBJ1-2, the V gene TRBV7-2, with D possibly TRBD1 on 6 matching bases. V was trimmed by 3 bases and J by 3 bases, leaving 11 bases between them. Germline loops: CDR1 SGHTA, CDR2 FQGNSA. The CDR3 spans 14 residues. The CDR3 DNA reads TGTGCCAGCAGCTTGACAGGTGCGGACTATGGCTACACCTTC. This encodes CASSLTGADYGYTF.

This rearrangement joins TRBV11-3 to TRBJ2-5; weak D call: TRBD1 (6 bases). The DNA matches TRBJ2-7 better at its end, which makes the J call doubtful. The germline CDR1 and CDR2 sequences are SGHNT and YENEEA. The CDR3 consists of 15 residues. The CDR3 coding sequence is TGTGCCAGCAGCACGATGGACAGAAGCCTCGACGAGCAGTACTTC. Its translation: CASSTMDRSLDEQYF.

This clone showed up just once. V gene TRBV4-3 combines with J gene TRBJ2-1; D possibly uses TRBD1 or TRBD2 (5 bases each). This CDR3 region has 11 residues. V shed 2 bases and J shed 10 bases, with 6 bases lying between them. Germline CDR1 reads LGHNA; CDR2 reads YSLEER. The chain's CDR3 is CASSQWGEQFF. The DNA for the CDR3 is TGCGCCAGCAGCCAATGGGGGGAGCAGTTCTTC.

V is TRBV6-5 and J is TRBJ2-1; D remains unclear. Trimming pared 7 bases from V and 8 bases from J, leaving 9 bases between. The CDR3 contains 11 residues. Germline assignment: CDR1 MNHEY and CDR2 SVGAGI. DNA for the CDR3: TGTGCCAGCAAGTACCGGGATGAGCAGTTCTTC. Translated, it gives CASKYRDEQFF.